Sequencing of this T cell receptor (beta chain) was carried out in a study of T cell responses to AZD1222 COVID-19 vaccine. This CDR3 region has 15 residues. CDR1 is SNHLY, CDR2 FYNNEI, per germline. V lost 7 bases to trimming and J lost 0 bases, with 13 bases between them. Remarks on this clone: Its cognate antigen is unknown.

The repertoire was sequenced with immunoSEQ multiplex PCR; TCRdb's copy has only in-frame clones and lacks some. This repertoire shows over 130,000 clones, 70% to 90% found once; its top ten account for 3% to 3.5%. Study-level results: Every sample of the repertoires postdated the peak T cell response. Nearly half of unique spike-specific TCRs reportedly avoided B.1.351 and B.1.1.7 mutated regions. White British people made up most donors, females outnumbered males, and clonal diversity was possibly underestimated.

This specimen consisted of peripheral blood, obtained 28 days after the second AZD1222 dose. The V call is TRBV2, the J call TRBJ2-1; D is undetermined. This clonotype originated in an adult who received the AZD1222 COVID-19 vaccine. CDR3 coding DNA: TGTGCCAGCAAGGGCGATCAAAGCTCCTACAATGAGCAGTTCTTC. Its protein is CASKGDQSSYNEQFF. Variable domain in full (rest from reference TRBV2 and TRBJ2-1): EPEVTQTPSHQVTQMGQEVILRCVPISNHLYFYWYRQILGQKVEFLVSFYNNEISEKSEIFDDQFSVERPDGSNFTLKIRSTKLEDSAMYFCASKGDQSSYNEQFFGPGTRLTVL.